This T cell receptor beta chain is from a study of blood T cell repertoires in COVID-19. This CDR3 has 15 residues. Germline V gives CDR1 MDHEN, CDR2 SYDVKM. Between the trimmed V and J ends, which lost 2 bases and 2 bases, there was a span of 12 bases. Method: immunoSEQ multiplex PCR; TCRdb's copy keeps in-frame clones and lacks some. The table has about 180,000 clones, about 82% seen once; the top ten hold about 9.6%. The sample taken for sequencing was PBMCs or T cells enriched from blood (not recorded which). The chain couples TRBV28 to TRBJ1-2; weak D call: TRBD1 (5 bases). This receptor was identified in a woman in her 30s who had recovered from COVID-19. DNA for the CDR3: TGTGCCAGCAGTTTAAACGACGGGGGGAACTATGGCTACACCTTC. It specifies CASSLNDGGNYGYTF.